The entry that follows covers one T cell receptor (beta chain) sequence. The CDR3 totals 14 residues. Germline V gene data show CDR1 as LNHDA and CDR2 as SQIVND (reference sequence). V lost 4 bases and J lost 3, with 13 bases in between. This entry belongs to a study of graft-versus-host responses after intestinal transplantation. The table came from immunoSEQ multiplex PCR; TCRdb's copy has only in-frame clones and leaves some out. Of about 21,000 clones in the sample, approximately 92% were seen once. Material: PBMCs, obtained roughly 260 days after intestinal transplant. The sequence was collected from a human patient who received an intestinal transplant, so some T cells may come from the graft donor. The chain recombines TRBV19 with TRBJ2-7, with D perhaps given as TRBD1 or TRBD2 (5 bases each). The CDR3 loop reads CASSKVGTFYEQYF. CDR3 coding DNA: TGTGCCAGTAGTAAGGTAGGGACCTTCTACGAGCAGTACTTC.